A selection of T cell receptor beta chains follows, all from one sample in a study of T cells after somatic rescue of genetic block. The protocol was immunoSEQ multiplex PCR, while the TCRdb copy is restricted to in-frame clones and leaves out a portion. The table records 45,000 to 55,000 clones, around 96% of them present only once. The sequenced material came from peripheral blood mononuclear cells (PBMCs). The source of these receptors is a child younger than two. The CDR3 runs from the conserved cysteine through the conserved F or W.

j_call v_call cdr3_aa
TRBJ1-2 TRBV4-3 CASSLNGALGYTF
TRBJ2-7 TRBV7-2 CASRKTGVVEQYF
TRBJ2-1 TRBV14 CASSQEFAGVPYNEQFF
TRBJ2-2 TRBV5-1 CASSGTSGRALDSVELFF
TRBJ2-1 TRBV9 CASSPRVGLPHNEQFF
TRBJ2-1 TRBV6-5 CASSGLYNEQFF
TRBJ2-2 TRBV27 CASRPYRGNTGELFF
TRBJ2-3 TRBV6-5 CASSYGGTDTQYF
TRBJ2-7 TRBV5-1 CASSLGRPYEQYF
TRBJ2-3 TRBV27 CASSLGGSFTDTQYF
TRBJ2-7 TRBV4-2 CASSQGSAEYGEQYF
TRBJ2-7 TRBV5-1 CASSLGVAAYEQYF
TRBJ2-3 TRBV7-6 CASSLAGLSTDTQYF
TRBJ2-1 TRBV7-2 CATADGSYNEQFF
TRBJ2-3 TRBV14 CASSQAGGVGDTQYF
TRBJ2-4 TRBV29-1 CSVEDQGHIQYF
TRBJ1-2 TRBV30 CAWGPWDGYTF
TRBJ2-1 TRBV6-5 CASSYSSGRIDEQFF
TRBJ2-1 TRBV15 CATSRDWLAGYNEQFF
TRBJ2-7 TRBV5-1 CASSWGLAGGSYEQYF
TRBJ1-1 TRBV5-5 CASSFGAGPAFF
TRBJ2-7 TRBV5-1 CASSWKDTHYEQYF
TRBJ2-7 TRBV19 CASSPTSGYEQYF
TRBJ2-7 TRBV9 CASSGLAGYEQYF
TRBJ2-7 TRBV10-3 CAISGHGVKPYEQYF
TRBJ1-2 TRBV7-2 CASSLGVGTGQVGYTF
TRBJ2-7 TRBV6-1 CASSGQGEQYF
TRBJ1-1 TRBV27 CASSLWPANTEAFF
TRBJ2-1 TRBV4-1 CASSQVWLLLAVNNEQFF
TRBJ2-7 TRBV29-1 CSVRLAGTGEQYF